The T cell receptor beta chain under discussion was sequenced for a study of blood T cell repertoires in COVID-19. Across the study: Samples representing acute and convalescent COVID-19 were sourced from the United States, Italy and Spain. T cells, B-cell-depleted T cells, or PBMCs supplied cDNA or gDNA.

CDR3 length: 13 residues. V lost 6 bases to trimming and J lost 4 bases, with 15 bases between them. CDR1 is SQVTM, CDR2 ANQGSEA, per germline. Participants were aged roughly 18 to 90 years, lived in over 20 US areas, and enrolled virtually. Each recovered donor of Cohort 3 presented with two negative PCRs, clearance, or symptom resolution. Profiled with immunoSEQ multiplex PCR; TCRdb holds only in-frame clones, not every one. The repertoire holds about 280,000 clones, with around 85% as singletons. The table lists this clone with a count of one. The sequence was collected from a woman in her 50s who had recovered from COVID-19. The sample was PBMCs or T cells enriched from blood (not recorded which). V gene TRBV29-1 combines with J gene TRBJ1-1; D is unclear. The CDR3 sequence is CSVAHLGSTEAFF. For the CDR3, the DNA is TGCAGCGTCGCCCATCTGGGGAGCACTGAAGCTTTCTTT.